This T cell receptor (beta chain) emerged from a study of CD8 T cells in Susac syndrome. TCR beta sequencing was performed on blood CD8+ and CD4+ T cells. The patients serving as multiple sclerosis controls were treatment-naive. They had stable or active relapsing-remitting disease and fulfilled revised McDonald criteria. Purification of the CD8+ and CD4+ T cells relied on negative isolation, and TEMRA cells underwent FACS enrichment. The germline gives CDR1 SGHRS, CDR2 YFSETQ. The CDR3 totals 17 residues. The V and J ends lost 4 bases and 6 bases, in that order; junction bases with no gene match: 14. The RNA, roughly 0.45 to 1 ug, was put through reverse transcription using random hexamers. Coverage of TCR beta CDR3 amplification by immunoSEQ multiplex PCR extended to 54 Vbeta and 13 Jbeta. TCRdb reprocessed the immunoSEQ multiplex PCR reads via MiXCR and lists one record per CDR3 protein. The repertoire holds 78,000 or so distinct CDR3 sequences, with about 95% as singletons.

The sequence derives from a human donor with multiple sclerosis. The V and J genes are TRBV5-1 and TRBJ2-7; 12 bases line up with TRBD2. Sequencing was performed on CD8+ T cells from PBMCs. The CDR3 region has the DNA TGCGCCAGCAGCCCTGACTCTAGCGGGAGGGCCATGGCCGAGCAGTACTTC. This codes for CASSPDSSGRAMAEQYF. The full variable domain, in which reference TRBV5-1 and TRBJ2-7 provide the parts outside the CDR3, is KAGVTQTPRYLIKTRGQQVTLSCSPISGHRSVSWYQQTPGQGLQFLFEYFSETQRNKGNFPGRFSGRQFSNSRSEMNVSTLELGDSALYLCASSPDSSGRAMAEQYFGPGTRLTVT.